These 31 T cell receptor beta chains were all obtained from the same sample, sequenced in a study of T cells after yellow fever vaccination. MiXCR was run by TCRdb on the 5' RACE reads, yielding one entry per CDR3 protein. The sample lists 150,000 to 200,000 distinct CDR3 sequences; approximately 6.2% were seen once. The sample in question was CD4+ T cells sorted from PBMCs, obtained on the day of the first yellow fever vaccination. All receptors derive from a man aged 18 to 35 who received the YFV17D yellow fever vaccine.

The sample holds a few counts of this clonotype. The chain is built from TRBV20-1 and TRBJ2-7, with a possible D match to TRBD1 (6 bases). The CDR3 runs 12 residues. V lost 2 bases and J 4 bases, leaving 9 bases between the germline ends. Looked up from germline, CDR1 is DFQATT and CDR2 is SNEGSKA (reference sequence). CDR3 residues: CSARRQEYEQYV. The DNA for the CDR3 is TGCAGTGCTAGACGACAGGAATACGAGCAGTACGTC.

This clonotype was seen at least ten times. CDR3 residues: CASSKREQETQYF. In DNA, the CDR3 is TGTGCCAGCAGTAAACGGGAACAAGAGACCCAGTACTTC. The chain has TRBV2 and TRBJ2-5, with a possible D match to TRBD2 (5 bases). The ends were cut back, 5 bases at V and 2 bases at J, with 9 bases in the middle. Germline V CDR1 and CDR2: SNHLY, FYNNEI. The CDR3 is made up of 13 amino acids.

This clonotype was counted at least ten times. The chain couples TRBV5-1 to TRBJ1-2; 7 positions match TRBD1. Germline lookup yields CDR1 SGHRS and CDR2 YFSETQ. This CDR3 comprises 15 residues. V dropped 3 bases and J dropped 6; count of bases not matched to a gene: 11. The CDR3 region is CASSSGIPDRNGYTF. In DNA form, the CDR3 reads TGCGCCAGCAGCTCGGGGATCCCGGACAGGAATGGCTACACCTTC.

This clonotype was observed a few times. This rearrangement joins TRBV6-2 or TRBV6-3 to TRBJ2-7; D is possibly TRBD1 (5 bases). The CDR3 has 14 amino acids. Trimming took 6 bases from V and 3 from J, leaving 15 bases between them. Germline V gives CDR1 MNHEY, CDR2 SVGEGT. The CDR3 is CASSPYMGLYEQYV. The CDR3 DNA follows: TGTGCCAGCAGCCCCTACATGGGGCTCTACGAGCAGTACGTC.

This clonotype was seen ten or more times. This chain links TRBV5-1 with TRBJ1-3, with no clear D. V lost 4 bases to trimming and J lost 0 bases, with 8 bases between them. The length of the CDR3 is 14 residues. Germline V CDR1 and CDR2: SGHRS, YFSETQ. The CDR3 coding sequence is TGCGCCAGCAGCCTAGGGTTCTCTGGAAACACCATATATTTT. Its protein product is CASSLGFSGNTIYF. Full variable domain (rest looked up from reference TRBV5-1 and TRBJ1-3): KAGVTQTPRYLIKTRGQQVTLSCSPISGHRSVSWYQQTPGQGLQFLFEYFSETQRNKGNFPGRFSGRQFSNSRSEMNVSTLELGDSALYLCASSLGFSGNTIYFGEGSWLTVV.

This clonotype occurred a few times. The J gene is TRBJ2-7, the V gene TRBV3-1, with D perhaps TRBD1 (6 bases). The CDR3 is made up of 14 amino acids. V shed 4 bases and J shed 3 bases, with 13 bases lying between them. Per germline, CDR1 LGHDT and CDR2 YNNKEL (reference sequence). CDR3 sequence (DNA): TGTGCCAGCAGCCTTGCAGGGGATCTCTACGAGCAGTACTTC. Its translation: CASSLAGDLYEQYF.

This clonotype was observed at least ten times. The V and J genes are TRBV7-6 and TRBJ2-1; D possibly corresponds to TRBD2 (6 bases). CDR1 and CDR2 from the germline V gene are SGHVS and FNYEAQ. Trimming cost V 5 bases and J 4 bases, with 12 bases left between them. The CDR3 length is 14 residues. The CDR3: CASSLRGGYNEQFF. The CDR3 nucleotides are TGTGCCAGCAGCCTGCGGGGTGGGTACAATGAGCAGTTCTTC.

The chain uses TRBV6-5 and TRBJ1-3; TRBD1 matches 7 bases. V shed 8 bases, J shed 4 bases, and the junction held 8 bases outside the gene matches. CDR3 length: 14 amino acids. In germline, CDR1 is MNHEY, CDR2 SVGAGI. The DNA for the CDR3 is TGTGCCAGCCAACAGGGGCTCGGGGGAAACACCATATATTTT. This sequence encodes CASQQGLGGNTIYF.

The chain joins TRBV7-2 to TRBJ1-2; the D is unclear. This CDR3 has 16 residues. Trimming shortened V by 5 bases and J by 2 bases, and 18 bases separated the two germline ends. Germline CDR1 SGHTA, CDR2 FQGNSA. The CDR3 here is CASSLGGIGTNYGYTF. The CDR3, as DNA: TGTGCCAGCAGCCTGGGAGGGATCGGAACAAACTATGGCTACACCTTC.

This sequence joins TRBV25-1 and TRBJ1-1, with D possibly TRBD1 on 5 matching bases. Germline V gives CDR1 MGHDK, CDR2 SYGVNS. The CDR3 covers 13 residues. The V end was cut by 3 bases, the J end by 5 bases, with 10 bases between. The CDR3 region is CASSERGRTEAFF. Written as DNA, the CDR3 is TGTGCCAGCAGTGAGAGGGGTAGGACTGAAGCTTTCTTT.

There are a few counts of this clonotype. The gene calls are TRBV5-1 and TRBJ1-1; possible D gene TRBD1, 5 bases. The CDR3 has 15 amino acids. Germline V gene lookup returns CDR1 SGHRS and CDR2 YFSETQ. The V end lost 1 base, the J end lost 5 bases, and 15 bases lay between the germline ends. The CDR3 DNA sequence: TGCGCCAGCAGCTTGTTTCCCAGTTCAGGGACTGAAGCTTTCTTT. It yields the protein CASSLFPSSGTEAFF.

This clonotype was counted at least ten times. The CDR3 nucleotides read TGTGCCAGCAGTTACTCGGGGGGGGATCAGCCCCAGCATTTT. It is translated as CASSYSGGDQPQHF. The chain joins TRBV6-5 to TRBJ1-5; perhaps TRBD1 as D (5 bases). V was clipped by 0 bases and J by 5 bases, with 8 bases between them. The germline V gene has CDR1 MNHEY and CDR2 SVGAGI. The CDR3 totals 14 residues.

This clonotype has a count of ten or more. This sequence joins TRBV10-1 and TRBJ2-1; 10 bases are a match to TRBD1. The germline CDR1 and CDR2 sequences are WNHNN and SYGVQD (reference sequence). This CDR3 contains 14 residues. V shed 4 bases and J 7 bases; nucleotides not matched to a gene: 4. CDR3 coding DNA: TGCGCCAGCAGTGGAGGACAGGGGGGGAATGAGCAGTTCTTC. As protein: CASSGGQGGNEQFF.

CDR3 protein: CASSHPGLRIRAGQTGELFF. In DNA form, the CDR3 reads TGCGCCAGCAGCCATCCCGGGTTGAGAATCCGGGCAGGACAAACCGGGGAGCTGTTTTTT. V and J are TRBV4-1 and TRBJ2-2; D possibly corresponds to TRBD1 (5 bases). The CDR3 sequence is 20 residues long. The germline CDR1 and CDR2 sequences are MGHRA and YSYEKL. V lost 3 bases and J lost 5, with 28 bases in between.

In its sample, this clonotype was seen many times. The chain has TRBV4-3 and TRBJ2-7; 11 bases align to TRBD1. The junction had 1 base not matched to a gene; V was cut back by 0 bases and J by 3 bases. The length of the CDR3 is 15 residues. Germline V gene lookup returns CDR1 LGHNA and CDR2 YSLEER. CDR3 nucleotides: TGCGCCAGCAGCCAAGAGGGGACAGGGGGCTACGAGCAGTACTTC. It translates to CASSQEGTGGYEQYF.

This clonotype was recorded many times. The chain is built from TRBV12-3 or TRBV12-4 and TRBJ2-7; tentatively, D is TRBD2 (6 bases). The V gene lost 3 bases and the J gene lost 2 bases, with 14 bases spanning the gap. There are 15 residues in the CDR3. The CDR3, as DNA: TGTGCCAGCAGTTTGGGGCCTAGCGCAACCTACGAGCAGTACTTC. Amino acid sequence: CASSLGPSATYEQYF.

This clonotype was seen ten or more times. The CDR3 DNA reads TGTGCCAGCAGCTTAGTAGTATACCTTACAGCGGGGCGCACAGATACGCAGTATTTT. Protein product: CASSLVVYLTAGRTDTQYF. V usage is TRBV7-9 and J usage is TRBJ2-3; 7 nucleotides agree with TRBD2. The trim removed 1 base at V and 1 base at J, leaving 14 bases unmatched. Germline values: CDR1 SEHNR, CDR2 FQNEAQ (reference sequence). The CDR3 runs to 19 residues. The variable domain in full, with the rest retrieved from reference TRBV7-9 and TRBJ2-3, is DTGVSQNPRHKITKRGQNVTFRCDPISEHNRLYWYRQTLGQGPEFLTYFQNEAQLEKSRLLSDRFSAERPKGSFSTLEIQRTEQGDSAMYLCASSLVVYLTAGRTDTQYFGPGTRLTVL.

This clonotype has ten or more counts. The V and J genes are TRBV5-1 and TRBJ2-7; D remains unclear. Germline V gene lookup returns CDR1 SGHRS and CDR2 YFSETQ. CDR3 size: 13 residues. The ends were cut back, 0 bases at V and 6 bases at J, with 10 bases in the middle. In nucleotides, the CDR3 is TGCGCCAGCAGCTTGGATCCCGGAACCGAGCAGTACTTC. It yields the protein CASSLDPGTEQYF.

This clonotype was counted between two and nine times. The chain recombines TRBV30 with TRBJ1-5, with TRBD1 as a possible D gene (5 bases). Germline V gene lookup returns CDR1 GTSNPN and CDR2 SVGIG (reference sequence). Between the trimmed V and J ends, which lost 1 base and 2 bases, there was a span of 12 bases. The CDR3 extends over 15 amino acids. This CDR3 is CAWSGGSGGNQPQHF. As DNA, the CDR3 is TGTGCCTGGAGTGGGGGGAGTGGGGGCAATCAGCCCCAGCATTTT.

This clonotype was picked up a small number of times. CDR3 nucleotide sequence: TGCGCCAGCAGCCAAGAAGCGGGGGGGTTAAGGGATACGCAGTATTTT. This encodes CASSQEAGGLRDTQYF. The V gene is TRBV4-3, the J gene TRBJ2-3; 10 bases are a match to TRBD2. With 0 bases clipped from V and 6 bases from J, the junction kept 6 bases outside the gene matches. Germline CDR1 is LGHNA and CDR2 is YSLEER. The CDR3 has 16 amino acids.

This clonotype has a count of ten or more. The chain recombines TRBV7-6 with TRBJ2-3; TRBD2 matches at 10 bases. Looked up from germline, CDR1 is SGHVS and CDR2 is FNYEAQ. The CDR3 covers 18 residues. J lost 3 bases, V lost 8 bases, and 17 bases had no gene match. CDR3 loop: CASSLTSGAPYYTDTQYF. As DNA, the CDR3 is TGTGCCAGCTCCCTAACTAGCGGGGCCCCTTACTATACAGATACGCAGTATTTT.

The chain combines TRBV19 with TRBJ2-1, with 12 bases fitting TRBD1. Looked up from germline, CDR1 is LNHDA and CDR2 is SQIVND (reference sequence). The CDR3 is 16 residues long. V gave up 4 bases and J gave up 7 bases; unmatched junction bases: 8. CDR3 loop: CASSKGTGGFMNEQFF. CDR3 nucleotides: TGTGCCAGTAGTAAAGGGACAGGGGGCTTCATGAATGAGCAGTTCTTC.

This clonotype was observed at least ten times. V usage is TRBV6-5 and J usage is TRBJ2-3; TRBD1 matches at 10 bases. The CDR3 is 15 residues long. CDR1 is MNHEY and CDR2 is SVGAGI in the germline V gene. Trimming removed 8 bases from V and 1 base from J; junction bases left unmatched: 6. The CDR3 region has the DNA TGTGCCAGCCGCGACAGGGGGCTTCGCACAGATACGCAGTATTTT. As protein: CASRDRGLRTDTQYF.

This chain connects TRBV7-2 to TRBJ2-3; 14 bases agree with TRBD2. The germline CDR1 and CDR2 sequences are SGHTA and FQGNSA. The junction had 1 base not matched to a gene; V was cut back by 3 bases and J by 2 bases. This CDR3 spans 16 amino acids. The CDR3 loop is CASSLTSGGATDTQYF. The CDR3 nucleotides are TGTGCCAGCAGCTTGACTAGCGGGGGGGCCACAGATACGCAGTATTTT.

The chain employs TRBV12-3 or TRBV12-4 and TRBJ2-5; no clear D. The CDR3 has 11 amino acids. V shed 3 bases and J shed 7 bases, with 6 bases lying between them. The CDR3 bases are TGTGCCAGCAGTTTGAGAAGGACCCAGTACTTC. This sequence encodes CASSLRRTQYF.

This clonotype was counted a few times. The rearrangement links TRBV7-2 to TRBJ1-5; no firm D call. V lost 1 base and J 1 base, leaving 8 bases between the germline ends. Germline CDR1 reads SGHTA; CDR2 reads FQGNSA. The CDR3 is 15 amino acids. The CDR3 DNA is TGTGCCAGCAGCTTAGGCGGATACAGCAATCAGCCCCAGCATTTT. This encodes CASSLGGYSNQPQHF.

The sample holds a few counts of this clonotype. V usage is TRBV6-2 or TRBV6-3 and J usage is TRBJ1-1; 9 nucleotides align to TRBD1. Germline CDR1 is MNHEY and CDR2 is SVGEGT. The V gene end was trimmed by 2 bases and the J gene end by 0 bases; junction bases not matched to a gene: 4. The CDR3 has 16 amino acids. The CDR3 loop reads CASSYPGQGLNTEAFF. The CDR3 coding sequence is TGTGCCAGCAGTTACCCGGGACAGGGTTTGAACACTGAAGCTTTCTTT.

The chain couples TRBV5-6 to TRBJ2-7; 12 bases are a match to TRBD1. This CDR3 comprises 16 residues. From germline, CDR1 is SGHDT and CDR2 YYEEEE. V was clipped by 1 base and J by 7 bases; unmatched bases: 9. CDR3 nucleotide sequence: TGTGCCAGCAGCTTGTCCCCGGGACAGGGGGCGATAGAGCAGTACGTC. Its protein product is CASSLSPGQGAIEQYV.

This clonotype occurred many times. Relative to the germline gene, one junction end is altered; a read error may explain this. The V call is TRBV11-2, the J call TRBJ1-1; unclear D gene. Germline values: CDR1 SGHAT, CDR2 FQNNGV. The CDR3 runs 14 residues. CDR3 amino acids: CASSLDFAGTEAFF. The CDR3 DNA reads as TGTGCCAGCAGCCTAGATTTTGCCGGCACTGAAGCTTTCTTT.

There are a few counts of this clonotype. CDR3 region: CASSYSFLAGDTQYF. CDR3 in DNA: TGTGCCAGCAGTTACTCCTTCCTAGCCGGAGATACGCAGTATTTT. The V and J genes are TRBV6-5 and TRBJ2-3; a weak D match, TRBD2 (5 bases). The CDR3 extends over 15 amino acids. Trimming stripped 0 bases from V and 5 bases from J, with 12 bases between. CDR1 is MNHEY, CDR2 SVGAGI, per germline.

This clonotype came up many times. The CDR3 DNA is TGCAGCGTTGAAGCGGGGGCCTACACCTTC. Translation gives CSVEAGAYTF. The chain joins TRBV29-1 to TRBJ1-2; tentative D call: TRBD1 (6 bases). This CDR3 comprises 10 residues. From germline, CDR1 is SQVTM and CDR2 ANQGSEA. Trimming shortened V by 1 base and J by 10 bases, and 7 bases separated the two germline ends.